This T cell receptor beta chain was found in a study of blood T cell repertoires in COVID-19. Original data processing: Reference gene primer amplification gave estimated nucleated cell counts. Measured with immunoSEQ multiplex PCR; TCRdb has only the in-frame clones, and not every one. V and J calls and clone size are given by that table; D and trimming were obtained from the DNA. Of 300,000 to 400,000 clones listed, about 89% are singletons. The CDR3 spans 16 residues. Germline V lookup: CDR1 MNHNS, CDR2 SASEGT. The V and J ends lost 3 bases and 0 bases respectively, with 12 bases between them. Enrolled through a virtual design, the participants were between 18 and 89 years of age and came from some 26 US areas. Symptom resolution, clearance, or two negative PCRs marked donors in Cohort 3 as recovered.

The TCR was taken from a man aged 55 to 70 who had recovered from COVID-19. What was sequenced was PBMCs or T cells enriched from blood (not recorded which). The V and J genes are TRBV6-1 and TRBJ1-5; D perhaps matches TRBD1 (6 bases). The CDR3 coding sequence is TGTGCCAGCAGTGATGGACAGAATTATAGCAATCAGCCCCAGCATTTT. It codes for CASSDGQNYSNQPQHF.